This T cell receptor beta chain was found in a study of CD8+ T cells in alopecia areata. V shed 0 bases and J 5 bases; nucleotides not matched to a gene: 6. The CDR3 runs 15 residues. In germline, CDR1 is SGHRS, CDR2 YFSETQ. General observations from the study: Higher clonality than in normal scalp was seen in lesional scalp, especially alopecia totalis/universalis.

It was cDNA, reverse transcribed from extracted RNA, that served as the sequencing template. Only in-frame clones appear in the TCRdb table, and some are missing; sequencing was by immunoSEQ multiplex PCR. Of roughly 200,000 clones in the sample, more than 50% were seen once. This clone was detected a few times. Its target is unknown. V usage is TRBV5-1 and J usage is TRBJ2-3; 7 positions agree with TRBD1. The clonotype originates from a human donor in good health. Sequences were obtained from CD8+ T cells sorted from blood. CDR3 DNA sequence: TGCGCCAGCAGCTTGGAAGGGACAGTCCGAGATACGCAGTATTTT. It translates to CASSLEGTVRDTQYF.